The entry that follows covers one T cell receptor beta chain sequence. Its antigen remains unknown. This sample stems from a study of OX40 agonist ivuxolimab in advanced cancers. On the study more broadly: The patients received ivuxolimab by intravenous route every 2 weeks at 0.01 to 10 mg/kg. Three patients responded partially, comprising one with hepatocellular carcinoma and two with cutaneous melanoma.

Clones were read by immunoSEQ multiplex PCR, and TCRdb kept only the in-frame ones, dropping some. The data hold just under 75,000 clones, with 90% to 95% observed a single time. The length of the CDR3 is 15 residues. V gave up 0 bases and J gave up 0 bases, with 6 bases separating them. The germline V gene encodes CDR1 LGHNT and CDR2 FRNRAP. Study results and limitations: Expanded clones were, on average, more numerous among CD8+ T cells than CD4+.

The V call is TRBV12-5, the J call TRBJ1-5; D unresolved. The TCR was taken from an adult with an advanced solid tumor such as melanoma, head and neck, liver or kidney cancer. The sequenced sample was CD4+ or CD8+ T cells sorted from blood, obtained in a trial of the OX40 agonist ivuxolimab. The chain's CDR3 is CASGLVPASNQPQHF. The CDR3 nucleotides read TGTGCTAGTGGTTTGGTACCGGCTAGCAATCAGCCCCAGCATTTT.